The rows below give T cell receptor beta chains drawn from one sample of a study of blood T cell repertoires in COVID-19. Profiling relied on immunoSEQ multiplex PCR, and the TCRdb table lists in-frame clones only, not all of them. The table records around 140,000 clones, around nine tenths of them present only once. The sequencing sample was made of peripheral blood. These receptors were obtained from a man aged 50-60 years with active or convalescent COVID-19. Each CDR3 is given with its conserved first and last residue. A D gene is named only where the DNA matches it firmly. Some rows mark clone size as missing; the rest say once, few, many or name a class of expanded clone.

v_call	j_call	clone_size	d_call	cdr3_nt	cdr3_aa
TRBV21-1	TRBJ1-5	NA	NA	TGTGCCAGCAGCTGGCCAGGGGGTAACGTACAGCCCCAGCATTTT	CASSWPGGNVQPQHF
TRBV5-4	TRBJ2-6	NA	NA	TGTGCCAGCAGCTTGCGCGCAGGGGTAAACGTCCTGACTTTC	CASSLRAGVNVLTF
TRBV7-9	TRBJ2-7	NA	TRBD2	TGTGCCAGCAGCTGGGGACTAGGCGAGCAGTACTTC	CASSWGLGEQYF
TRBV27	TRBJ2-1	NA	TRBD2	TGTGCCAGCAGGAGACTAGCGGTATCCTACAATGAGCAGTTCTTC	CASRRLAVSYNEQFF
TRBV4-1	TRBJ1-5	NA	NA	TGCGCCAGCAGCCAATCCCTCGGGGTAAATCAGCCCCAGCATTTT	CASSQSLGVNQPQHF
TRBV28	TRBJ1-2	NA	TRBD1	TGTGCCAGCAGAGCCTCAGGGGGGAACTATGGCTACACCTTC	CASRASGGNYGYTF
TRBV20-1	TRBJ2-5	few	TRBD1	TGCAGTGCTAGTGCGACAGGGGGGCTAGGGGAGACCCAGTACTTC	CSASATGGLGETQYF
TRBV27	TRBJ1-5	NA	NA	TGTGCCAGCGGTAGGGACATTGGCCAGCCCCAGCATTTT	CASGRDIGQPQHF
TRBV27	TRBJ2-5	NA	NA	TGTGCCAGCAGTTTATTTACTGGGGCCGAGACCCAGTACTTC	CASSLFTGAETQYF
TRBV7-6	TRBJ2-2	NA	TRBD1	TGTGCCAGCAGCCCGTGGACAGGCCTGAACACCGGGGAGCTGTTTTTT	CASSPWTGLNTGELFF
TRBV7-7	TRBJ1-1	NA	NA	TGTGCCAGCAGCTTGCAGGGTGGCACTGAAGCTTTCTTT	CASSLQGGTEAFF
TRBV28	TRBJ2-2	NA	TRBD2	TGTGCCAGCAGTTCCAGGACTAGCGGGGCTTGGGCGTCCGGGGAGCTGTTTTTT	CASSSRTSGAWASGELFF
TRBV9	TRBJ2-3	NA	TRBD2	TGTGCCAGCAGCCTATCGACTAGCACCCTTGGGGCAGATACGCAGTATTTT	CASSLSTSTLGADTQYF
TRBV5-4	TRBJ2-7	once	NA	TGTGCCAGCCCCGAGTTAGGGGGTAGCTCCTACGAGCAGTACTTC	CASPELGGSSYEQYF
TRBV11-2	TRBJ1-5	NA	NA	TGTGCCAGCAGCTTAGGTTATCGGGACAATCAGCCCCAGCATTTT	CASSLGYRDNQPQHF
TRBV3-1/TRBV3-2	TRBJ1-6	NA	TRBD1	TGTGCCAGCAGTTCCCCGGAGGGGGCGCCTGGGAATTCACCCCTCCACTTT	CASSSPEGAPGNSPLHF
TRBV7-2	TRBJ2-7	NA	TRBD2	TGTGCCAGCAGCACGACTAGCGGGGGGGCACACGAGCAGTACTTC	CASSTTSGGAHEQYF
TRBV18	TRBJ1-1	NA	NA	TGTGCCAGCTCACCACAGTTTCAGCGGTTGAACACTGAAGCTTTCTTT	CASSPQFQRLNTEAFF
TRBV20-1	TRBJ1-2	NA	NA	TGCAGTGCTAGAGATAACAGGGGCTACACCTTC	CSARDNRGYTF